This T cell receptor beta chain was sequenced during a study of blood T cell repertoires in COVID-19. Turning to the study itself: Some COVID-19 samples were acute and others convalescent; all came from the United States, Italy and Spain.

The CDR3 spans 18 residues. After removal of 4 bases from V and 9 bases from J, the junction contained 20 bases not matched to a gene. Per the germline V gene, CDR1 is MNHEY and CDR2 is SMNVEV (reference sequence). This clone was observed a few times. Per the authors' pipeline: Researchers report that nucleated cell counts were estimated from reference gene primer amplification. Clones were read by immunoSEQ multiplex PCR, and TCRdb kept only the in-frame ones, dropping some. D and trimming come from the DNA, and the V and J calls and clone size come from that table. Found here are about 250,000 clones, roughly four fifths of them singletons; the top ten hold 4.4%.

Material: peripheral blood. The source is a man aged 45-65 years with active or convalescent COVID-19. The genes are TRBV27 and TRBJ1-2; TRBD1 matches 10 bases. In DNA, the CDR3 is TGTGCCAGCAGTTCATCTCCCCGGGACAGGGGAGACGGGGAAAGCTACACCTTC. As protein: CASSSSPRDRGDGESYTF.